This T cell receptor beta chain was sequenced during a study of cytomegalovirus exposure and HLA in healthy donors. This CDR3 has 15 residues. CDR1 SGHNT and CDR2 YYREEE come from the germline V gene (reference sequence). Trimming at V came to 10 bases and at J to 5 bases, leaving 17 bases not matched to a gene. Primers: 60 Vbeta forward and 13 Jbeta reverse. Sequencing used immunoSEQ multiplex PCR; TCRdb keeps in-frame clones, though not all of them. The table has about 140,000 clones, 77% seen once. Among the donors, all were healthy bone marrow donors. The TCR was taken from a male donor in good health and CMV-seronegative. The sample was PBMCs. This rearrangement joins TRBV5-4 to TRBJ1-1; 7 nucleotides line up with TRBD1. The CDR3 here is CAGSQGGGLRTEAFF. For the CDR3, the DNA is TGTGCCGGTAGTCAGGGGGGAGGATTAAGAACTGAAGCTTTCTTT.